One and the same sample provided the 7 T cell receptor beta chains below, sequenced in a study of T cells in Graves' hyperthyroidism and ophthalmopathy. Amplified regions were TCR beta CDR3 sequences from RNA transcripts. In the first-round RT-PCR of the TCR CDR3, the HTBI primer set was used. TCRdb used MiXCR to reprocess the multiplex PCR reads, holding one entry per CDR3 protein. Of hundreds of thousands of distinct CDR3 sequences in the sample, about 17% were seen once. Sequenced input: blood. These receptors all stem from a woman under 30 with Graves' ophthalmopathy.

This clonotype was observed a handful of times. This chain joins TRBV18 and TRBJ2-3, with 7 bases matching TRBD1. V gave up 1 base and J gave up 4 bases; unmatched junction bases: 2. This CDR3 region has 14 residues. Germline CDR1 and CDR2: KGHSH and LQKENI. CDR3 sequence: CASSPQGAPDTQYF. DNA of the CDR3: TGTGCCAGCTCACCACAGGGGGCCCCAGATACGCAGTATTTT.

The table lists this clonotype with many counts. This sequence joins TRBV6-6 and TRBJ2-1, with D uncertain. The CDR3 extends over 15 amino acids. V was clipped by 1 base and J by 2 bases, with 9 bases between them. CDR1 is MNHNY, CDR2 SVGAGI, per germline (reference sequence). The CDR3 reads CASSYYYPTYNEQFF. CDR3 DNA: TGTGCCAGCAGTTACTACTACCCTACCTACAATGAGCAGTTCTTC.

This clonotype was recorded at least ten times. The rearrangement uses TRBV19 and TRBJ2-1, with D unclear. V lost 1 base to trimming and J lost 4 bases, with 5 bases between them. From germline, CDR1 is LNHDA and CDR2 SQIVND (reference sequence). The CDR3 consists of 13 residues. The CDR3: CASSIGQYNEQFF. The CDR3 DNA reads TGTGCCAGTAGTATAGGGCAATACAATGAGCAGTTCTTC. The full variable domain, completed using reference TRBV19 and TRBJ2-1, is DGGITQSPKYLFRKEGQNVTLSCEQNLNHDAMYWYRQDPGQGLRLIYYSQIVNDFQKGDIAEGYSVSREKKESFPLTVTSAQKNPTAFYLCASSIGQYNEQFFGPGTRLTVL.

This clonotype was seen repeatedly, ten times or more. The gene calls are TRBV29-1 and TRBJ1-1, with no clear D. The germline V and J ends were trimmed by 2 bases and 1 base, with 11 bases remaining between them. The CDR3 sequence is 14 residues long. In germline, CDR1 is SQVTM, CDR2 ANQGSEA. The CDR3 bases are TGCAGCGTTGAATGGCTTGACGAGAACACTGAAGCTTTCTTT. This gives the protein CSVEWLDENTEAFF.

This clonotype was picked up many times. The chain joins TRBV7-8 to TRBJ2-7; 10 bases match TRBD1. CDR3 length equals 17 residues. The J segment lost 0 bases and the V segment lost 2 bases, leaving 7 bases of the junction unmatched. In germline, CDR1 is SGHVS, CDR2 FQNEAQ. The CDR3 region is CASSLYSGQGYSYEQYF. CDR3 DNA sequence: TGTGCCAGCAGCTTATATTCGGGACAGGGGTACTCCTACGAGCAGTACTTC. Together with reference TRBV7-8 and TRBJ2-7, the CDR3 gives the full variable domain: GAGVSQSPRYKVAKRGQDVALRCDPISGHVSLFWYQQALGQGPEFLTYFQNEAQLDKSGLPSDRFFAERPEGSVSTLKIQRTQQEDSAVYLCASSLYSGQGYSYEQYFGPGTRLTVT.

The sample holds many counts of this clonotype. J is TRBJ2-7 and V is TRBV7-9, with D tentatively TRBD1 or TRBD2 (5 bases each). Trimming stripped 4 bases from V and 2 bases from J, with 6 bases between. This CDR3 has 12 amino acids. Germline-derived CDR1 and CDR2 are SEHNR and FQNEAQ (reference sequence). This CDR3 reads CASSWGTYEQYF. CDR3 bases: TGTGCCAGCAGCTGGGGGACCTACGAGCAGTACTTC.

CDR3 protein: CASSESENTEAFF. The CDR3 DNA is TGCGCCAGCAGTGAGTCAGAGAACACTGAAGCTTTCTTT. V usage is TRBV10-2 and J usage is TRBJ1-1, with D unresolved. The V gene's germline CDR1 is WSHSY and CDR2 SAAADI. Trimming cost V 0 bases and J 1 base, with 3 bases left between them. The CDR3 is made up of 13 amino acids.